This TCR beta chain is drawn from a study of blood T cell repertoires in COVID-19. Assay used: immunoSEQ multiplex PCR; TCRdb lists only in-frame clones, some missing. The sample lists over 250,000 clones; roughly 91% were seen once. The TCR was taken from a woman in her thirties or forties who had recovered from COVID-19. The sample consisted of peripheral blood.

The CDR3 loop is CASSMGGGRADTQYF. CDR3 nucleotide sequence: TGTGCCAGTAGTATGGGTGGCGGGAGGGCAGATACGCAGTATTTT. V usage is TRBV19 and J usage is TRBJ2-3; 9 nucleotides line up with TRBD2. V lost 3 bases and J lost 4; bases outside the gene matches: 5. The CDR3 extends over 15 amino acids. Germline V gene data show CDR1 as LNHDA and CDR2 as SQIVND (reference sequence).